The rows below give T cell receptor beta chains drawn from one sample of a study of OX40 agonist ivuxolimab in advanced cancers. Assay used: immunoSEQ multiplex PCR; TCRdb lists only in-frame clones, some missing. The sample holds around 64,000 clones, approximately 90% seen once. This specimen consisted of CD4+ or CD8+ T cells sorted from blood, obtained in a trial of the OX40 agonist ivuxolimab. These receptors all come from an adult with an advanced solid tumor such as melanoma, head and neck, liver or kidney cancer. The CDR3 runs from the conserved cysteine through the conserved F or W. D genes are given only for firm matches. Clone size is not always given. Where it is, it says once, few, many or a class for expanded clones.

>-|TRBV29-1|TRBJ1-2|TRBD1
CSVHDGTGSTGYTF
TGCAGCGTTCATGACGGGACAGGTTCCACTGGCTACACCTTC
>-|TRBV11-2|TRBJ1-4|-
CASSLRGEQDSEKLFF
TGTGCCAGCAGCTTAAGGGGGGAACAGGATAGCGAAAAACTGTTTTTT
>-|TRBV14|TRBJ2-7|-
CASRDSSYEQYF
TGTGCCAGCAGGGACAGTTCCTACGAGCAGTACTTC
>-|TRBV5-8|TRBJ2-7|-
CASSIGTDIEPYEQYF
TGTGCCAGCAGCATAGGGACGGATATTGAGCCCTACGAGCAGTACTTC
>-|TRBV28|TRBJ2-5|-
CASSLPLEGETQYF
TGTGCCAGCAGTTTACCGCTCGAGGGAGAGACCCAGTACTTC
>-|TRBV11-2|TRBJ1-5|TRBD1
CASSQGQGPQPQHF
TGTGCCAGCAGTCAGGGACAGGGCCCCCAGCCCCAGCATTTT
>-|TRBV13|TRBJ1-4|-
CASSLGTGPGELFF
TGTGCCAGCAGCTTAGGGACAGGCCCTGGGGAACTGTTTTTT
>once|TRBV5-6|TRBJ2-3|-
CASSLASGETSTDTQYF
TGTGCCAGCAGCTTGGCCTCGGGGGAAACTAGCACAGATACGCAGTATTTT
>-|TRBV6-6|TRBJ2-5|-
CASSYYPGVGETQYF
TGTGCCAGCAGTTACTATCCAGGGGTGGGAGAGACCCAGTACTTC
>-|TRBV7-9|TRBJ2-3|TRBD1
CASSLPDRGSIDADTQYF
TGTGCCAGCAGCTTACCGGACAGGGGTTCCATAGACGCAGATACGCAGTATTTT
>-|TRBV4-1|TRBJ1-2|-
CASSPPGDYGYTF
TGCGCCAGCAGCCCCCCGGGGGACTATGGCTACACCTTC
>once|TRBV5-1|TRBJ1-1|-
CASSLAGVVGDTEAFF
TGCGCCAGCAGCTTGGCCGGGGTAGTGGGGGACACTGAAGCTTTCTTT
>-|TRBV2|TRBJ2-1|TRBD2
CASSEWAGGTYNEQFF
TGTGCCAGCAGTGAATGGGCGGGGGGCACCTACAATGAGCAGTTCTTC
>-|TRBV9|TRBJ2-7|-
CASSARDGTYEQYF
TGTGCCAGCAGCGCCCGGGACGGAACCTACGAGCAGTACTTC
>-|TRBV13|TRBJ2-7|-
CASSLGRGTYEQYF
TGTGCCAGCAGCTTGGGGCGGGGTACATACGAGCAGTACTTC